The 15 T cell receptor beta chains below come from one sample, sequenced in a study of molecular identifiers for immune sequencing clone quantification listed by TCRdb under 2018. The library was prepared using PCR. These reads were obtained on a NextSeq 500. TCRdb cleaned the public reads at Q25 with fastp, built clones with MiXCR and kept in-frame beta chains. Rows are combined by CDR3 protein, so each entry shows the most common genes and DNA. In this sample the table shows approximately 500,000 distinct CDR3 sequences, about a quarter of which occur a single time. Of the sample, over 0.6% falls within the top ten clones. Material: naive CD8+ T cells from blood, with Jurkat cell RNA spiked in. The meaning of the sample's cell subset or site label: FACS-sorted CD8+CD4-CCR7+CD45RA+ naive T cells. Receptors originate from a human donor in good health. Some libraries in this study had Jurkat cell RNA spiked in.

This clonotype was seen ten or more times. This sequence joins TRBV12-3 or TRBV12-4 and TRBJ2-7, with D possibly matching TRBD2 (5 bases). The CDR3 runs 14 residues. The germline V and J ends were trimmed by 6 bases and 3 bases, with 15 bases remaining between them. Here the CDR3 reads CASSRTGGFYEQYF. The CDR3 DNA is TGTGCCAGCAGCCGTACCGGCGGGTTCTACGAGCAGTACTTC.

In this sample, this clonotype turned up many times. This rearrangement joins TRBV6-6 to TRBJ1-4; TRBD1 is a possible D gene (5 bases). This CDR3 is 16 amino acids long. V was cut by 6 bases and J by 3 bases, with 17 bases left in between. The V gene's germline CDR1 is MNHNY and CDR2 SVGAGI (reference sequence). This chain's CDR3 is CASRDKQRSANEKLFF. The CDR3 coding sequence is TGTGCCAGCAGGGACAAGCAACGTTCGGCTAATGAAAAACTGTTTTTT.

In this sample, this clonotype turned up a few times. The J gene is TRBJ2-7, the V gene TRBV29-1; the match to TRBD1 covers 8 bases. CDR3 length: 13 residues. The V and J ends lost 6 bases and 2 bases, in that order; junction bases with no gene match: 6. Germline V gives CDR1 SQVTM, CDR2 ANQGSEA. Written as DNA, the CDR3 is TGCAGCGTGAGGGACAGGACAACCTACGAGCAGTACTTC. This translates into CSVRDRTTYEQYF.

The J gene is TRBJ2-2, the V gene TRBV2, with 9 bases that match TRBD1. CDR1 and CDR2 from the germline V gene are SNHLY and FYNNEI. V lost 3 bases, J lost 6 bases, and 11 bases stayed unmatched. This CDR3 has 17 residues. CDR3 DNA sequence: TGTGCCAGCAGTGACTCCTGGACAGGGGTTAACTCCGGGGAGCTGTTTTTT. As protein: CASSDSWTGVNSGELFF.

This clonotype was counted at least ten times. The rearrangement uses TRBV6-2 or TRBV6-3 and TRBJ1-5, with D possibly being TRBD1 (6 bases). The CDR3 is 15 amino acids. Trimming pared 3 bases from V and 3 bases from J, leaving 12 bases between. Germline CDR1 and CDR2: MNHEY and SVGEGT. The DNA of the CDR3 is TGTGCCAGCAGTTATTTTGGACAGTACAATCAGCCCCAGCATTTT. Amino acid sequence: CASSYFGQYNQPQHF.

With respect to this clonotype: A junction end diverges from the germline sequence, so it may reflect a read error. The chain links TRBV7-9 to TRBJ1-4; TRBD1 might be the D (5 bases). The CDR3 covers 13 residues. In germline, CDR1 is SEHNR, CDR2 FQNEAQ (reference sequence). CDR3 region: CASKGETNEKLVF. For the CDR3, the DNA is TGTGCCAGCAAAGGGGAAACTAATGAAAAACTGGTTTTT.

The genes are TRBV7-7 and TRBJ2-7; D unclear. In germline, CDR1 is SSHAT, CDR2 FNYEAQ (reference sequence). This CDR3 contains 10 residues. CDR3 protein: CVCIGREQYF. The CDR3 coding sequence is TGTGTTTGTATAGGTCGCGAGCAGTACTTC.

There are many counts of this clonotype. The rearrangement links TRBV12-3 or TRBV12-4 to TRBJ2-7; the D is unclear. Trimming cost V 4 bases and J 3 bases, with 16 bases left between them. The CDR3 is 15 residues long. The CDR3 DNA is TGTGCCAGCAGTTGGACGCAATCCGGGTTCTACGAGCAGTACTTC. Translation gives CASSWTQSGFYEQYF.

The chain is built from TRBV7-9 and TRBJ2-7, with D unclear. V was clipped by 4 bases and J by 4 bases, with 17 bases between them. Germline V CDR1 and CDR2: SEHNR, FQNEAQ (reference sequence). This CDR3 has 15 amino acids. This chain's CDR3 is CASSSGSLHPYEQYF. The CDR3 region has the DNA TGTGCCAGCAGCTCGGGCAGCCTTCACCCATACGAGCAGTACTTC.

The sample holds many counts of this clonotype. The rearrangement joins TRBV7-2 to TRBJ1-3, with no clear D. V shed 5 bases and J shed 3 bases, with 11 bases lying between them. Germline loops: CDR1 SGHTA, CDR2 FQGNSA. This CDR3 contains 14 residues. The CDR3 here is CASSPVRSGNTIYF. The DNA for the CDR3 is TGTGCCAGCAGCCCCGTTCGGAGTGGAAACACCATATATTTT.

The V call is TRBV9, the J call TRBJ2-2; possibly TRBD1 for D (5 bases). V was pared by 3 bases and J by 0 bases, with 12 bases between. Germline lookup yields CDR1 SGDLS and CDR2 YYNGEE. The CDR3 consists of 16 residues. This CDR3 is CASSAGQGTNTGELFF. The CDR3 nucleotides read TGTGCCAGCAGCGCAGGTCAGGGTACGAACACCGGGGAGCTGTTTTTT. The full variable domain, its missing parts supplied by reference TRBV9 and TRBJ2-2, is DSGVTQTPKHLITATGQRVTLRCSPRSGDLSVYWYQQSLDQGLQFLIQYYNGEERAKGNILERFSAQQFPDLHSELNLSSLELGDSALYFCASSAGQGTNTGELFFGEGSRLTVL.

This clonotype was seen ten or more times. This sequence joins TRBV6-5 and TRBJ1-1; D is unclear. CDR1 and CDR2 (germline): MNHEY, SVGAGI. The CDR3 is made up of 13 amino acids. The V gene lost 0 bases and the J gene lost 0 bases, with 2 bases spanning the gap. Written as DNA, the CDR3 is TGTGCCAGCAGTTACTCGTTGAACACTGAAGCTTTCTTT. Translation gives CASSYSLNTEAFF.

This clonotype was picked up one time. This CDR3 is CASSIDGGRRTEAFF. The CDR3 DNA follows: TGTGCCAGTAGTATAGATGGTGGGAGAAGAACTGAAGCTTTCTTT. The J gene is TRBJ1-1, the V gene TRBV19, with unresolved D. CDR3 length equals 15 residues. V was shortened by 0 bases and J by 5 bases, with 13 bases between the two germline ends. Germline assignment: CDR1 LNHDA and CDR2 SQIVND (reference sequence). The full variable domain, its missing parts supplied by reference TRBV19 and TRBJ1-1, is DGGITQSPKYLFRKEGQNVTLSCEQNLNHDAMYWYRQDPGQGLRLIYYSQIVNDFQKGDIAEGYSVSREKKESFPLTVTSAQKNPTAFYLCASSIDGGRRTEAFFGQGTRLTVV.

This clonotype was seen only a few times. CDR3 DNA: TGTGCCAGCAGTTACAGGGGTAATGGCGAGCAGTACTTC. Amino acid sequence: CASSYRGNGEQYF. This chain uses TRBV28 with TRBJ2-7; 7 bases fit TRBD1. The junction had 6 bases not matched to a gene; V was cut back by 4 bases and J by 6 bases. CDR3 size: 13 residues. Germline V CDR1 and CDR2: MDHEN, SYDVKM.

This clonotype was seen a few times. This rearrangement joins TRBV5-8 to TRBJ2-7; 13 bases are a match to TRBD2. This CDR3 contains 16 residues. Germline loops: CDR1 SGHTS, CDR2 YDEGEE. Trimming took 3 bases from V and 7 from J; bases not matched to a gene: 10. CDR3 sequence: CASSWSGTSGIGEQYF. As DNA, the CDR3 is TGTGCCAGCAGCTGGTCCGGGACTAGCGGGATCGGTGAGCAGTACTTC.